The 21 T cell receptor beta chains below were found in one sample sequenced in a study of identical twins. Via MiXCR, TCRdb re-called the 5' RACE reads, giving one row per CDR3 protein. The sample includes roughly 280,000 distinct CDR3 sequences, roughly 9.8% of them seen just once. These data were also filed under a second study, of yellow fever vaccine responses in identical twins.

Sequenced input: CD8+ T cells sorted from blood. The source is a woman between 18 and 29 years old in good health.

V usage is TRBV14 and J usage is TRBJ1-1; 7 positions match TRBD1. CDR3 length: 18 residues. Germline CDR1 SGHDN, CDR2 FVKESK. The junction had 22 bases not matched to a gene; V was cut back by 7 bases and J by 5 bases. The CDR3: CASTERGTVDYLGTEAFF. The CDR3 nucleotides read TGTGCCAGCACCGAACGAGGGACAGTCGATTACTTGGGGACTGAAGCTTTCTTT.

In this sample, this clonotype turned up a few times. The genes are TRBV2 and TRBJ2-7; D unresolved. V lost 7 bases and J 5 bases, leaving 12 bases between the germline ends. Per the germline V gene, CDR1 is SNHLY and CDR2 is FYNNEI. This CDR3 has 12 residues. CDR3 sequence (DNA): TGTGCCAGCATCCGGTCAAAGGACGAGCAGTACTTC. Protein product: CASIRSKDEQYF.

This clonotype was detected many times. This chain joins TRBV4-2 and TRBJ2-5; D is uncertain. The V gene lost 4 bases and the J gene lost 5 bases, with 17 bases spanning the gap. The CDR3 runs to 15 residues. The germline V gene encodes CDR1 LGHNA and CDR2 YNFKEQ. CDR3 nucleotide sequence: TGTGCCAGCAGCCGATCACTTATAGCCGGGGAGACCCAGTACTTC. This translates into CASSRSLIAGETQYF.

The table lists this clonotype with many counts. This rearrangement joins TRBV4-3 to TRBJ2-3, with D perhaps matching TRBD1 (6 bases). The CDR3 covers 15 residues. Germline-derived CDR1 and CDR2 are LGHNA and YSLEER. V dropped 5 bases and J dropped 4 bases, with 16 bases sitting between them. This CDR3 is CASSSFEGQADTQYF. In nucleotides, the CDR3 is TGCGCCAGCAGCTCTTTCGAGGGACAAGCAGATACGCAGTATTTT.

This clonotype was seen repeatedly, ten times or more. The chain links TRBV7-9 to TRBJ1-1; the D gene is possibly TRBD1 (6 bases). There are 13 residues in the CDR3. Germline CDR1 is SEHNR and CDR2 is FQNEAQ (reference sequence). Trimming pared 8 bases from V and 7 bases from J, leaving 17 bases between. Here the CDR3 DNA reads TGTGCCAGCGTATCAGGGGCCAGGGATGAAGCTTTCTTT. This gives the protein CASVSGARDEAFF.

This clonotype has more than one count but fewer than ten. The chain carries TRBV12-3 or TRBV12-4 and TRBJ2-7; 7 bases agree with TRBD1. This CDR3 is 14 amino acids long. Trimming took 7 bases from V and 1 from J; bases not matched to a gene: 7. For the CDR3, the DNA is TGTGCCAGCACCTACAGGGGACAGTCCTACGAGCAGTACTTC. It specifies CASTYRGQSYEQYF.

The gene calls are TRBV7-9 and TRBJ1-6; no clear D. This CDR3 contains 16 residues. Germline assignment: CDR1 SEHNR and CDR2 FQNEAQ (reference sequence). The V gene lost 3 bases and the J gene lost 0 bases, with 9 bases spanning the gap. Here the CDR3 reads CASSFGQSSYNSPLHF. CDR3 sequence (DNA): TGTGCCAGCAGCTTTGGTCAGAGCTCCTATAATTCACCCCTCCACTTT.

This clonotype appeared many times. This rearrangement joins TRBV20-1 to TRBJ2-5; 10 bases are a match to TRBD2. In germline, CDR1 is DFQATT, CDR2 SNEGSKA (reference sequence). The V gene end was trimmed by 6 bases and the J gene end by 5 bases; junction bases not matched to a gene: 18. The CDR3 is 17 amino acids. DNA for the CDR3: TGCAGTGCGAGCTCCGGGACTAGCGTTTCGGGGGCGGAGACCCAGTACTTC. It encodes CSASSGTSVSGAETQYF.

This clonotype was seen only a few times. The gene calls are TRBV28 and TRBJ2-2; 10 nucleotides line up with TRBD2. Per germline, CDR1 MDHEN and CDR2 SYDVKM. There are 16 residues in the CDR3. J was trimmed by 3 bases and V by 5 bases; bases with no gene match: 6. The CDR3 DNA reads as TGTGCCAGCAGTACCCCTAGCGGGAGAGACACCGGGGAGCTGTTTTTT. Protein product: CASSTPSGRDTGELFF.

This sequence joins TRBV29-1 and TRBJ2-2; TRBD1 aligns across 9 bases. V shed 7 bases, J shed 3 bases, and the junction held 9 bases outside the gene matches. This CDR3 contains 15 residues. Germline CDR1 reads SQVTM; CDR2 reads ANQGSEA. The CDR3 loop reads CSARDRAQDTGELFF. The DNA for the CDR3 is TGCAGCGCCCGGGACAGGGCTCAAGACACCGGGGAGCTGTTTTTT.

In its sample, this clonotype was seen a few times. The chain links TRBV3-1 to TRBJ2-7, with TRBD1 matching over 11 bases. Germline V gene data show CDR1 as LGHDT and CDR2 as YNNKEL (reference sequence). Losses at the gene ends were 4 bases for V and 2 bases for J; bases not matched to a gene: 13. There are 18 residues in the CDR3. The CDR3 DNA sequence: TGTGCCAGCAGCCGCACCCCCAAACGGACAGGGGGCCCCTACGAGCAGTACTTC. It encodes CASSRTPKRTGGPYEQYF.

The CDR3 DNA sequence: TGCGCCAGCAGCCAAGAACCTAATAGCGGGAGCTCCGGGGAGCTGTTTTTT. Translation gives CASSQEPNSGSSGELFF. The V gene is TRBV4-1, the J gene TRBJ2-2; TRBD2 agrees at 9 bases. This CDR3 contains 17 residues. J lost 6 bases, V lost 0 bases, and 8 bases had no gene match. Germline V gene data show CDR1 as MGHRA and CDR2 as YSYEKL.

The chain combines TRBV4-2 with TRBJ2-1; TRBD2 is a possible D gene (5 bases). This CDR3 region has 15 residues. The germline CDR1 and CDR2 sequences are LGHNA and YNFKEQ. With 6 bases removed from V and 2 bases from J, the gap between germline ends came to 14 bases. The CDR3 DNA follows: TGTGCCAGCAGTGAGGCGCGAGCGGCCTACAATGAGCAGTTCTTC. Translating gives CASSEARAAYNEQFF.

The rearrangement links TRBV7-8 to TRBJ2-1; D assignment may be TRBD1 or TRBD2 (5 bases each). CDR3 length: 17 residues. Trimming pared 4 bases from V and 1 base from J, leaving 17 bases between. From germline, CDR1 is SGHVS and CDR2 FQNEAQ. The chain's CDR3 is CASSSTRGAQSYNEQFF. DNA of the CDR3: TGTGCCAGCAGCTCCACGAGAGGGGCCCAATCCTACAATGAGCAGTTCTTC.

The chain carries TRBV3-1 and TRBJ2-2; 10 bases align to TRBD2. CDR1 is LGHDT, CDR2 YNNKEL, per germline (reference sequence). The J segment lost 2 bases and the V segment lost 0 bases, leaving 15 bases of the junction unmatched. The CDR3 extends over 21 amino acids. The DNA for the CDR3 is TGTGCCAGCAGCCAAGATGGTCTGCCTAGCGGGAGTAGGCAAAACACCGGGGAGCTGTTTTTT. Translation gives CASSQDGLPSGSRQNTGELFF.

In its sample, this clonotype was seen many times. This chain joins TRBV29-1 and TRBJ2-7; 11 bases match TRBD2. The trim removed 6 bases at V and 5 bases at J, leaving 6 bases unmatched. CDR1 is SQVTM and CDR2 is ANQGSEA in the germline V gene. This CDR3 region has 13 residues. CDR3 nucleotide sequence: TGCAGCGTCGAGGGACTAGCGGAGGACGAGCAGTACTTC. It is translated as CSVEGLAEDEQYF.

This clonotype occurred many times. V is TRBV29-1 and J is TRBJ2-1; possible D gene TRBD2, 5 bases. Germline lookup yields CDR1 SQVTM and CDR2 ANQGSEA. Trimming shortened V by 3 bases and J by 9 bases, and 21 bases separated the two germline ends. The length of the CDR3 is 15 residues. The CDR3 nucleotides are TGCAGCGTTGATTCCAGCGGTATTAGGTACGGTGAGCAGTTCTTC. It encodes CSVDSSGIRYGEQFF.

This clonotype was detected ten times or more. V and J are TRBV5-4 and TRBJ2-1; D is uncertain. V gave up 2 bases and J gave up 6 bases, with 9 bases separating them. Germline CDR1 and CDR2: SGHNT and YYREEE (reference sequence). The CDR3 is 13 residues long. The CDR3 DNA is TGTGCCAGCAGCTTCGGCCCGGTCAATGAGCAGTTCTTC. This encodes CASSFGPVNEQFF.

This clonotype was counted ten times or more. The rearrangement links TRBV10-3 to TRBJ2-3, with 10 bases aligning to TRBD1. J was trimmed by 4 bases and V by 10 bases; bases with no gene match: 11. CDR1 is ENHRY and CDR2 is SYGVKD in the germline V gene. CDR3 size: 15 residues. This CDR3 is CATGAKGTGADTQYF. The CDR3 coding sequence is TGTGCCACCGGCGCTAAGGGGACAGGGGCAGATACGCAGTATTTT.

In its sample, this clonotype was seen many times. The rearrangement joins TRBV2 to TRBJ2-7; tentatively, D is TRBD1 or TRBD2 (5 bases each). Germline V CDR1 and CDR2: SNHLY, FYNNEI. The CDR3 is made up of 12 amino acids. The V end was cut by 7 bases, the J end by 3 bases, with 10 bases between. In nucleotides, the CDR3 is TGTGCCAGCATTCGGGACGGCTACGAGCAGTACTTC. As protein: CASIRDGYEQYF.

The chain uses TRBV27 and TRBJ1-1; 12 bases align to TRBD1. The CDR3 sequence is 17 residues long. Germline CDR1 reads MNHEY; CDR2 reads SMNVEV (reference sequence). With V trimmed by 5 bases and J by 3 bases, 10 bases remained unmatched. CDR3 amino acids: CASSLRDRGLWDTEAFF. The CDR3 coding sequence is TGTGCCAGCAGTCTCCGGGACAGGGGGCTTTGGGACACTGAAGCTTTCTTT.